Listed below are T cell receptor beta chains from one sample, sequenced in a study of cytomegalovirus exposure and HLA in healthy donors. The method was immunoSEQ multiplex PCR; TCRdb's version includes in-frame clones alone and lacks a portion of them. The profile shows about 150,000 clones, about 94% of them singletons. The sequencing input was PBMCs. All receptors come from a man in his late teens or twenties in good health and CMV-seropositive. CDR3s include the opening cysteine and the closing phenylalanine or tryptophan. Each record gives: clone size, J gene, D gene, V gene, CDR3 DNA, CDR3 protein. A D gene is named only where the DNA matches it firmly. Rows give clone size only sometimes, using once, few, many, or a class for an expanded clone.

>.|TRBJ2-7|TRBD2|TRBV14
TGTGCCAGCAGCCATTCGGGACTAGCGGGAGGTAACCTAGACGAGCAGTACTTC
CASSHSGLAGGNLDEQYF
>.|TRBJ2-7|TRBD2|TRBV2
TGTGCCAGCAGTGGACTAGCGGGTAGCTCCTACGAGCAGTACTTC
CASSGLAGSSYEQYF
>.|TRBJ2-1|.|TRBV7-9
TGTGCCAGCGGCAACAATGAGCAGTTCTTC
CASGNNEQFF
>.|TRBJ2-5|.|TRBV7-2
TGTGCCAGCAGCTTTGGGGGGTTGGGGGCCCAGTACTTC
CASSFGGLGAQYF
>.|TRBJ1-1|TRBD1|TRBV18
TGTGCCAGCCAGCGACAGGGCAAGAACACTGAAGCTTTCTTT
CASQRQGKNTEAFF
>.|TRBJ1-4|TRBD1|TRBV28
TGTGCCAGCAGTTTGCCACAGGGGAATGAAAAACTGTTTTTT
CASSLPQGNEKLFF
>.|TRBJ1-4|.|TRBV30
TGTGCCTGCCGACCCCTCGGGGCAACTAATGAAAAACTGTTTTTT
CACRPLGATNEKLFF
>once|TRBJ2-1|TRBD2|TRBV13
TGTGCCAGCAGCTTAGAAAGGGCGACTAGCGGGAGGAATGAGCAGTTCTTC
CASSLERATSGRNEQFF
>.|TRBJ2-1|.|TRBV7-9
TGTGCCAGCAGCTCCAGGGTTATAGAGTACAATGAGCAGTTCTTC
CASSSRVIEYNEQFF
>.|TRBJ2-1|TRBD2|TRBV6-5
TGTGCCAGCAGACGGGGGGACTACAATGAGCAGTTCTTC
CASRRGDYNEQFF
>.|TRBJ1-4|.|TRBV18
TGTGCCAGCTCACAGGGCGAGGGAAGCGGTGACGAAAAACTGTTTTTT
CASSQGEGSGDEKLFF
>.|TRBJ2-7|TRBD2|TRBV19
TGTGCCAGTAGTATCCTCCTGTCGGGGGGCTCCTACGAGCAGTACTTC
CASSILLSGGSYEQYF
>.|TRBJ1-5|.|TRBV2
TGTGCCAGCAGTGAACACCTAGGGGCCGGTCAGCCCCAGCATTTT
CASSEHLGAGQPQHF
>.|TRBJ1-2|.|TRBV4-1
TGCGCCAGCAGCCACCCCGTTAGGGGTCCTAACTATGGCTACACCTTC
CASSHPVRGPNYGYTF
>.|TRBJ2-7|TRBD2|TRBV5-1
TGCGCCAGCAGCTTCCTAGCGGGAGGGTTCTCCTACGAGCAGTACTTC
CASSFLAGGFSYEQYF
>.|TRBJ2-1|TRBD1|TRBV11-3
TGTGCCAGCAGCAAGGGACAGGGGTCCTACAATGAGCAGTTCTTC
CASSKGQGSYNEQFF
>.|TRBJ2-5|.|TRBV18
TGTGCCAGCTCACCGTCTCAAGAGACCCAGTACTTC
CASSPSQETQYF
>.|TRBJ2-2|TRBD2|TRBV15
TGTGCCACCAGCAGGGGGCTGGGGCTAGCGGAGTACACCGGGGAGCTGTTTTTT
CATSRGLGLAEYTGELFF
>.|TRBJ2-1|.|TRBV6-6
TGTGCCAGCAGTTACCCGTACAATGAGCAGTTCTTC
CASSYPYNEQFF
>.|TRBJ2-3|.|TRBV30
TGTGCCTGGAGTGTCTCCCGGGACACAGATACGCAGTATTTT
CAWSVSRDTDTQYF
>.|TRBJ2-3|.|TRBV6-4
TGTGCCAGCAGTCGTAGCGGACTCTTCACAGATACGCAGTATTTT
CASSRSGLFTDTQYF
>.|TRBJ1-1|.|TRBV7-9
TGTGCCAGCAGCTTATACGGGTACACTGAAGCTTTCTTT
CASSLYGYTEAFF
>.|TRBJ1-3|.|TRBV4-1
TGCGCCAGCAGCCAGGCCGGCCAGAGGGCCTCTGGAAACACCATATATTTT
CASSQAGQRASGNTIYF
>.|TRBJ2-2|TRBD1|TRBV29-1
TGCAGCGTTTTGCCGGGACAGGGGACCGGGGAGCTGTTTTTT
CSVLPGQGTGELFF
>.|TRBJ2-7|TRBD2|TRBV5-1
TGCGCCAGCCAACTCCTAGCGGGAGCCCGGGAGCAGTACTTC
CASQLLAGAREQYF
>.|TRBJ2-5|.|TRBV29-1
TGCAGCGTTGTAGCGTATCCCGTAGAGACCCAGTACTTC
CSVVAYPVETQYF
>.|TRBJ2-5|.|TRBV4-1
TGCGCCAGCAGCCAAGATCCGGGAGTACGAGAGACCCAGTACTTC
CASSQDPGVRETQYF
>.|TRBJ2-3|.|TRBV7-9
TGTGCCAGCAGCCCCCGATTGGGTAGCGAAGCGGATACGCAGTATTTT
CASSPRLGSEADTQYF
>.|TRBJ1-1|.|TRBV15
TGTGCCACCAGCGGCCACAAGAACACTGAAGCTTTCTTT
CATSGHKNTEAFF
>.|TRBJ1-1|TRBD1|TRBV5-1
TGCGCCAGCAGCGGCGGGACAGCTACTGAAGCTTTCTTT
CASSGGTATEAFF
>once|TRBJ2-3|TRBD2|TRBV29-1
TGCAGCGTTGAAGATCTTTTGTTAGCGGGACCCAGCACAGATACGCAGTATTTT
CSVEDLLLAGPSTDTQYF
>.|TRBJ2-1|.|TRBV27
TGTGCCAGCAGTAGGACACCGTACAATGAGCAGTTCTTC
CASSRTPYNEQFF
>.|TRBJ2-2|TRBD2|TRBV5-1
TGCGCCAGCAGCACTCCGGGACTAGGGGAGCTGTTTTTT
CASSTPGLGELFF
>.|TRBJ2-7|.|TRBV5-1
TGCGCCAGCAGCGGCCGGGATTACACTATGGGAGAGCAGTACTTC
CASSGRDYTMGEQYF
>.|TRBJ2-4|.|TRBV15
TGTGCCACCAGCTGGGGGGAGTTCGCCAAAAACATTCAGTACTTC
CATSWGEFAKNIQYF
>.|TRBJ2-3|.|TRBV6-4
TGTGCCAGCAGTGGGGGACAACCCACAGATACGCAGTATTTT
CASSGGQPTDTQYF
>.|TRBJ2-1|TRBD1|TRBV7-6
TGTGCCAGCAGCTTAGCACCGGGACAGGCGAATGAGCAGTTCTTC
CASSLAPGQANEQFF
>.|TRBJ2-5|.|TRBV2
TGTGCCAGCAGTGTGGGGCGAAAGACCCAGTACTTC
CASSVGRKTQYF
>few|TRBJ1-2|.|TRBV7-2
TGTGCCAGCAGCTTATCCCAGGGGACCGGGTATGGCTACACCTTC
CASSLSQGTGYGYTF
>.|TRBJ1-5|TRBD1|TRBV27
TGTGCCAGCAGTTTAATAGGGGGCGGGGGGCAGCCCCAGCATTTT
CASSLIGGGGQPQHF
>.|TRBJ1-2|.|TRBV6-4
TGTGCCAGCAGTGACTCGAGTCGAGGGTACGCTCATGGCTACACCTTC
CASSDSSRGYAHGYTF
>once|TRBJ2-1|TRBD2|TRBV27
TGTGCCAGCAGTTCCGTAGCGGGGGGGGGCTACAATGAGCAGTTCTTC
CASSSVAGGGYNEQFF
>.|TRBJ2-7|TRBD2|TRBV27
TGTGCCAGCAGTTTCGCGGGGGGTTCGTACGAGCAGTACTTC
CASSFAGGSYEQYF
>.|TRBJ2-3|TRBD2|TRBV4-2
TGTGCCAGCAGCCTGGCAGCGGGATCTAGCACAGATACGCAGTATTTT
CASSLAAGSSTDTQYF
>.|TRBJ1-2|.|TRBV4-1
TGCGCCAGCAGCCAAGATCCCGGCAGCGGTGGCTATGGCTACACCTTC
CASSQDPGSGGYGYTF
>.|TRBJ2-2|TRBD1|TRBV9
TGTGCCAGCAGGAGGGGACAGGGGAACACCGGGGAGCTGTTTTTT
CASRRGQGNTGELFF
>medium-sized|TRBJ2-5|TRBD1|TRBV28
TGTGCCAGCAGTTTATGGCTAGGACAGGGTGGGCAGACCCAGTACTTC
CASSLWLGQGGQTQYF
>.|TRBJ2-7|.|TRBV11-2
TGTGCCAGCAGCGTGCTTAGCGGATCCTACGAGCAGTACTTC
CASSVLSGSYEQYF
>.|TRBJ2-3|.|TRBV5-7
TGTGCCAGCAGCTCTGGACAGCCTATCACAGATACGCAGTATTTT
CASSSGQPITDTQYF